The source of this T cell receptor (beta chain) is a study of blood T cell repertoires in COVID-19. Turning to the study itself: The samples span acute and convalescent COVID-19 from the United States, Italy and Spain. From T cells, B-cell-depleted T cells, or PBMCs came the material, which was cDNA or gDNA.

How the authors handled the data: Amplification of reference gene primers provided the estimated nucleated cell counts. Produced via immunoSEQ multiplex PCR; TCRdb's table is partial and in-frame only. That table is the source of V, J and clone size, and D and trimming were worked out from the DNA. The sample shows about 24,000 clones, 75% to 85% of them seen only once. Seattle's enrolled individuals joined amid active infection and were then monitored longitudinally. Germline-derived CDR1 and CDR2 are SEHNR and FQNEAQ (reference sequence). Trimming took off 0 bases at V and 10 bases at J, with 13 bases between the two ends. The CDR3 has 14 amino acids.

The V and J genes are TRBV7-9 and TRBJ2-1; tentatively, D is TRBD1 (5 bases). The sample consisted of peripheral blood. This TCR came from a woman in her 70s with COVID-19, enrolled during active disease. CDR3 protein: CASSLAGLHGEQFF. As DNA, the CDR3 is TGTGCCAGCAGCTTAGCGGGGCTACACGGGGAGCAGTTCTTC. Complete variable domain (other parts from reference TRBV7-9 and TRBJ2-1): DTGVSQNPRHKITKRGQNVTFRCDPISEHNRLYWYRQTLGQGPEFLTYFQNEAQLEKSRLLSDRFSAERPKGSFSTLEIQRTEQGDSAMYLCASSLAGLHGEQFFGPGTRLTVL.